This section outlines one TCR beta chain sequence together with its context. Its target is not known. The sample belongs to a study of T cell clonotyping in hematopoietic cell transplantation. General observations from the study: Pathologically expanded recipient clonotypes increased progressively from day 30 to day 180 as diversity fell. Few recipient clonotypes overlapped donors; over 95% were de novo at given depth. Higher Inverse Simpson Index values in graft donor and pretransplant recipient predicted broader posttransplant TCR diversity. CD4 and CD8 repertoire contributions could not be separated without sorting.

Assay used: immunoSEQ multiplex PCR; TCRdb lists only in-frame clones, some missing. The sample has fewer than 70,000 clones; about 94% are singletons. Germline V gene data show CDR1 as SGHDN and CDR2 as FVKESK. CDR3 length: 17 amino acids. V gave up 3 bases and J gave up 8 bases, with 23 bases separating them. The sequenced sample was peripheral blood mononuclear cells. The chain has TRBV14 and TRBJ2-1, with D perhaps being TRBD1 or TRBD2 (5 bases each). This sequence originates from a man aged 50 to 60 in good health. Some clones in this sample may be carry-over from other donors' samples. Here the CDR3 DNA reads TGTGCCAGCAGCCAGGGATCCGGGACCCTTCTTTCAGATGAGCAGTTCTTC. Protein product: CASSQGSGTLLSDEQFF.